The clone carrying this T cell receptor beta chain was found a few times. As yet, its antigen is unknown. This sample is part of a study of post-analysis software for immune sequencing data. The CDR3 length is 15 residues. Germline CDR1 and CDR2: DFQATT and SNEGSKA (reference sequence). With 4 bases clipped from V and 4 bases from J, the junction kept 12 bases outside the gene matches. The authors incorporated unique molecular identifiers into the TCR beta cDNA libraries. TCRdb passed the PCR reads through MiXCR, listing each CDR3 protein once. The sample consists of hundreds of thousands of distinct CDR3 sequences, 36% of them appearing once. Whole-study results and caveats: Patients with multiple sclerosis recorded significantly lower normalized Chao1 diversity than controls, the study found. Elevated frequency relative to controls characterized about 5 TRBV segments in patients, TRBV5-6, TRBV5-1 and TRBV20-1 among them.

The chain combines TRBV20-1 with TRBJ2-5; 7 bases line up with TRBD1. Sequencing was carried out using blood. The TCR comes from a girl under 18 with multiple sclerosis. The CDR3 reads CSAIPVGQSLETQYF. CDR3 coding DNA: TGCAGTGCTATCCCCGTGGGACAGTCGTTAGAGACCCAGTACTTC.